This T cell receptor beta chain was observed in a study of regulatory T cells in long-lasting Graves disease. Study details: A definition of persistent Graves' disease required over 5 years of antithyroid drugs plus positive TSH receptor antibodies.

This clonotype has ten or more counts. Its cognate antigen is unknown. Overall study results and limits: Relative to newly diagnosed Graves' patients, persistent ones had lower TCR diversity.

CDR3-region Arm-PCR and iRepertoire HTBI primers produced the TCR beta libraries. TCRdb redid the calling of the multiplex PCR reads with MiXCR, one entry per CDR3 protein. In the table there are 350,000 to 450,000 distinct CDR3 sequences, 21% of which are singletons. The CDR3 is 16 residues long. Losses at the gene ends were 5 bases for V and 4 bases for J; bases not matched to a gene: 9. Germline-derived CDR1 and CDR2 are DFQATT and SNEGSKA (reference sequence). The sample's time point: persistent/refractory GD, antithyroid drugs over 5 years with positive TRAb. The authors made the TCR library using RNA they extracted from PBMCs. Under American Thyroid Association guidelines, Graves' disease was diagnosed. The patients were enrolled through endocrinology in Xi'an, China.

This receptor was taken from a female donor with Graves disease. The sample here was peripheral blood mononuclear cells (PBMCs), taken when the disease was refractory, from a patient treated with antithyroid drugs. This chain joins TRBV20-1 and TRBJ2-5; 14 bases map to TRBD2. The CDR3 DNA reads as TGCAGTGCTTCCAGACTAGCGGGAGGGCCGGGAGAGACCCAGTACTTC. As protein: CSASRLAGGPGETQYF.